This TCR beta chain originates from a study of T cell changes during pregnancy in multiple sclerosis. The repertoire was sequenced with immunoSEQ multiplex PCR; TCRdb's copy has only in-frame clones and lacks some. The table lists 45,000 to 60,000 clones, approximately 90% of them singletons. The ends lost 5 bases at V and 5 bases at J; junction bases unmatched: 10. This CDR3 is 14 amino acids long. Germline loops: CDR1 SQVTM, CDR2 ANQGSEA. The sequence was collected from a female donor with multiple sclerosis, enrolled in a pregnancy study. The chain links TRBV29-1 to TRBJ2-5; 8 bases align to TRBD2. Sequenced material: peripheral blood, taken in the first trimester of pregnancy. Here the CDR3 DNA reads TGCAGCGTTTATCCGCGGGGGGCCGGGGAGACCCAGTACTTC. Residues: CSVYPRGAGETQYF.